The entry below gives a single TCR beta chain sequence along with its context. Its antigen remains unknown. FACS enriched CD8+ TEMRA cells, while bulk CD8+ and CD4+ were negatively isolated. Random hexamers served to reverse transcribe roughly 0.5 to 1 ug RNA. An immunoSEQ multiplex PCR amplified TCR beta CDR3 over 54 Vbeta and 13 Jbeta. TCRdb passed the immunoSEQ multiplex PCR reads through MiXCR, listing each CDR3 protein once. Of 120,000 or so distinct CDR3 sequences in the sample, 96% were seen once. This sample is drawn from a study of CD8 T cells in Susac syndrome. At the level of the study: Patients with Susac syndrome were therapy-naive, taking corticosteroids, with some also receiving intravenous immunoglobulin, or taking intravenous immunoglobulin alone at the time their blood was drawn. Study findings and constraints: In Susac patients, clonal expansion was not detected in CD4+ cells.

Sequencing was performed on CD4+ T cells from PBMCs. The clonotype comes from a human donor with Susac syndrome.

CDR3 nucleotide sequence: TGTGCCTGGAGTGCCCGAGGGGAAACCTACGAGCAGTACTTC. Its protein product is CAWSARGETYEQYF. The rearrangement uses TRBV30 and TRBJ2-7, with D perhaps given as TRBD1 or TRBD2 (5 bases each). V was pared by 1 base and J by 2 bases, with 12 bases between. Germline-derived CDR1 and CDR2 are GTSNPN and SVGIG (reference sequence). This CDR3 region has 14 residues.